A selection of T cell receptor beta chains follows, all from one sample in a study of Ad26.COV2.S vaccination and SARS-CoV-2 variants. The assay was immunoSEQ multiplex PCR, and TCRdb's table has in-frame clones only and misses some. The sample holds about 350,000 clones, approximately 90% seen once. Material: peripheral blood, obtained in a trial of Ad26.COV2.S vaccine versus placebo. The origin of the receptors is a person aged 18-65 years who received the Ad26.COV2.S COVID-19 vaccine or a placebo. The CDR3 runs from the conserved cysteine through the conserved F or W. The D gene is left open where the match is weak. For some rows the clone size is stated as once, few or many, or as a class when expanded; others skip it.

cdr3_nt: TGTGCCAGCGCCGGAGTTTCGGACACAAACACTGAAGCTTTCTTT
cdr3_aa: CASAGVSDTNTEAFF
d_call: .
v_call: TRBV5-8
clone_size: .
j_call: TRBJ1-1

cdr3_nt: TGTGCCAGCAGCCAAGAGGGACAGGGATACACAGATACGCAGTATTTT
cdr3_aa: CASSQEGQGYTDTQYF
d_call: TRBD1
v_call: TRBV3-1/TRBV3-2
clone_size: .
j_call: TRBJ2-3

cdr3_nt: TGTGCCAGCAGCTTCACGGCACTACAAGAGACCCAGTACTTC
cdr3_aa: CASSFTALQETQYF
d_call: .
v_call: TRBV7-2
clone_size: .
j_call: TRBJ2-5

cdr3_nt: TGTGCCAGCAGTTACTTGGGTGGGACAGGGGGTTCACCCCTCCACTTT
cdr3_aa: CASSYLGGTGGSPLHF
d_call: TRBD1
v_call: TRBV6-5
clone_size: .
j_call: TRBJ1-6

cdr3_nt: TGCGCCAGCAGCCGAGGGACAGAAGGTAGCTACACCTTC
cdr3_aa: CASSRGTEGSYTF
d_call: TRBD1
v_call: TRBV5-1
clone_size: once
j_call: TRBJ1-2

cdr3_nt: TGTGCCACCAGCAGAGGTACGCAAGACAGGTCGCAGTTCTTC
cdr3_aa: CATSRGTQDRSQFF
d_call: .
v_call: TRBV15
clone_size: .
j_call: TRBJ2-1

cdr3_nt: TGTGCCAGCAGCGTAGATGCCGCCGCGGGGTACAATGAGCAGTTCTTC
cdr3_aa: CASSVDAAAGYNEQFF
d_call: .
v_call: TRBV9
clone_size: .
j_call: TRBJ2-1

cdr3_nt: TGTGCCAGCAGTACCCTCACAGGGACGGTCAAGGTTCCTAATGAAAAACTGTTTTTT
cdr3_aa: CASSTLTGTVKVPNEKLFF
d_call: .
v_call: TRBV27
clone_size: .
j_call: TRBJ1-4

cdr3_nt: TGCGCCAGCAGCTTCGAGGACAGCCAAGGGACAGATACGCAGTATTTT
cdr3_aa: CASSFEDSQGTDTQYF
d_call: .
v_call: TRBV5-1
clone_size: .
j_call: TRBJ2-3

cdr3_nt: TGTGCCAGCAGCCCGACAGGGTTCACCGGGGAGCTGTTTTTT
cdr3_aa: CASSPTGFTGELFF
d_call: TRBD1
v_call: TRBV9
clone_size: .
j_call: TRBJ2-2

cdr3_nt: TGCGCCAGCAGCCAAGCTCCAGGGACGTTGGAAGCTTTCTTT
cdr3_aa: CASSQAPGTLEAFF
d_call: .
v_call: TRBV4-1
clone_size: .
j_call: TRBJ1-1

cdr3_nt: TGTGCCAGCAGTTTATTCGGGACTAGCGCTGATTACACCGGGGAGCTGTTTTTT
cdr3_aa: CASSLFGTSADYTGELFF
d_call: TRBD2
v_call: TRBV27
clone_size: once
j_call: TRBJ2-2

cdr3_nt: TGTGCCAGCAAGGGACTAGCGGGAACTGAGACCCAGTACTTC
cdr3_aa: CASKGLAGTETQYF
d_call: TRBD2
v_call: TRBV6-5
clone_size: .
j_call: TRBJ2-5

cdr3_nt: TGTGCCAGCAGCTCCTCGGTCAAGACCCAGTACTTC
cdr3_aa: CASSSSVKTQYF
d_call: .
v_call: TRBV7-9
clone_size: .
j_call: TRBJ2-5

cdr3_nt: TGTGCCAGCTCCTCCGGGGTCGGGCTCCTCGGTGTTGAAGCTTTCTTT
cdr3_aa: CASSSGVGLLGVEAFF
d_call: .
v_call: TRBV18
clone_size: .
j_call: TRBJ1-1

cdr3_nt: TGTGCCAGCTCTCAAGGGACAGACTACTCAACTAATGAAAAACTGTTTTTT
cdr3_aa: CASSQGTDYSTNEKLFF
d_call: TRBD1
v_call: TRBV18
clone_size: once
j_call: TRBJ1-4

cdr3_nt: TGTGCCAGCAGCTCACGACTAGCGGGGGATCAAGAGACCCAGTACTTC
cdr3_aa: CASSSRLAGDQETQYF
d_call: TRBD2
v_call: TRBV5-4
clone_size: .
j_call: TRBJ2-5

cdr3_nt: TGTGCCAGCATCGGGGAGAACACTGAAGCTTTCTTT
cdr3_aa: CASIGENTEAFF
d_call: .
v_call: TRBV21-1
clone_size: .
j_call: TRBJ1-1

cdr3_nt: TGTGCTAGTGGTTTGGTATTAACAGATACGCAGTATTTT
cdr3_aa: CASGLVLTDTQYF
d_call: .
v_call: TRBV12-5
clone_size: .
j_call: TRBJ2-3